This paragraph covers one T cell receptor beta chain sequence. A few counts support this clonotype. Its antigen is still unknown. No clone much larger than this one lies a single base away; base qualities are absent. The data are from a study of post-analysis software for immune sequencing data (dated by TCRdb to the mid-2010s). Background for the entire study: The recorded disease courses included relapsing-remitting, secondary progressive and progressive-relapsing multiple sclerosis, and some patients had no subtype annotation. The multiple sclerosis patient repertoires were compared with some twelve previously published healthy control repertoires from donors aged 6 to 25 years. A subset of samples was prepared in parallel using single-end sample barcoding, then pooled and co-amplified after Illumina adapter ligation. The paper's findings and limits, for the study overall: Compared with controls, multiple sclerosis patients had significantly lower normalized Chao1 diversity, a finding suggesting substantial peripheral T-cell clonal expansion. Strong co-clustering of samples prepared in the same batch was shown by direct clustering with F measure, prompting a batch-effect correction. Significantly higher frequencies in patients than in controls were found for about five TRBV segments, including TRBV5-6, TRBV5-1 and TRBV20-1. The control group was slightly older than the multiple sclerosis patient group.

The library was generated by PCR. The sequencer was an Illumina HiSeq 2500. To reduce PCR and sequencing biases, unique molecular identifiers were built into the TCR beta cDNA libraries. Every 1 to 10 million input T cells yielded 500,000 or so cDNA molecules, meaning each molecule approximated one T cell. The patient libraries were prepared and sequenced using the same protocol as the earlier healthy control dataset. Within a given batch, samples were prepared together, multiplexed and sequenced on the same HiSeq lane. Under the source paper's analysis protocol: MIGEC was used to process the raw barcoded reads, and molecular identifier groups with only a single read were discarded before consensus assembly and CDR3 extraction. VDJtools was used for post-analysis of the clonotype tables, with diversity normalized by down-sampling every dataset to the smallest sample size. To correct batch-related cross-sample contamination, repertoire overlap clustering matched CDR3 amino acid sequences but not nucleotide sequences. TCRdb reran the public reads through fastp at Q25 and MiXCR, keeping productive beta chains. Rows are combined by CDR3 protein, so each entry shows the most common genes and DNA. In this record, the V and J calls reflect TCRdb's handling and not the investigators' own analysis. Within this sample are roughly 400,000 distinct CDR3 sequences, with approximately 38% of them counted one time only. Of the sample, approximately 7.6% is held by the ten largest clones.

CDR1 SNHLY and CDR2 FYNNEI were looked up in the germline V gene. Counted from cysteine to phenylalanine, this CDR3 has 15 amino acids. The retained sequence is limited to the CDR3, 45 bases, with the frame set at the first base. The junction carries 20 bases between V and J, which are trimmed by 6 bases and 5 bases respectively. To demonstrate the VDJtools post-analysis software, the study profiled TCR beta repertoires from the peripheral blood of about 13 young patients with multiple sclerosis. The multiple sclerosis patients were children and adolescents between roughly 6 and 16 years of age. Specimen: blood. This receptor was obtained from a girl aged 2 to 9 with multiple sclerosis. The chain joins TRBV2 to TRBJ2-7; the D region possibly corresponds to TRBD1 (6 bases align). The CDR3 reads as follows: CASRKVKGHWDEQYF. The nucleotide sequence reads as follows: TGTGCCAGCAGGAAGGTGAAGGGACATTGGGACGAGCAGTACTTC.